The TCR beta chain described here comes from a study of T cell responses to AZD1222 COVID-19 vaccine. Measured with immunoSEQ multiplex PCR; TCRdb has only the in-frame clones, and not every one. The table includes about 170,000 clones, less than 95% detected once. This receptor was taken from an adult in good health. Sample: peripheral blood, taken on day 0 of AZD1222 vaccination.

The DNA for the CDR3 is TGCGCCAGCACCTCCGAGGTTTATGGGTCCAATGAGCAGTTCTTC. It codes for CASTSEVYGSNEQFF. The chain recombines TRBV5-1 with TRBJ2-1; the D is unclear. Germline CDR1 is SGHRS and CDR2 is YFSETQ. The CDR3 spans 15 residues. With 6 bases removed from V and 6 bases from J, the gap between germline ends came to 19 bases.